These T cell receptor beta chains were read from a single sample in a study of PD-1 blockade in mismatch repair-deficient tumors. Clones were sequenced by immunoSEQ multiplex PCR, and TCRdb holds only the in-frame ones, with some missing. Of 100,000 to 150,000 clones in the sample, about 88% are singletons; the top ten hold 12%. Here the sequenced sample was peripheral blood, taken about 17 months after starting pembrolizumab. The receptors derive from an adult with mismatch repair-deficient cancer. Both conserved end residues are part of each CDR3. The D gene is left open where the match is weak. A clone size is listed for some rows: how often the clone was seen (once, few, many), or a class if it is expanded.

NA TRBJ2-1 TRBV4-1 NA CASSQRRYLSYNEQFF TGCGCCAGCAGCCAGAGGCGGTACCTATCCTACAATGAGCAGTTCTTC
TRBD1 TRBJ1-5 TRBV11-2 NA CASSRTGNRNQPQHF TGTGCCAGCAGCCGGACAGGGAATCGGAATCAGCCCCAGCATTTT
TRBD2 TRBJ2-7 TRBV4-2 once CASSQQPTGGTTLGEQYF TGTGCCAGCAGCCAACAACCCACGGGCGGGACTACCCTGGGCGAGCAGTACTTC
NA TRBJ2-3 TRBV6-5 NA CASSYGGRNTDTQYF TGTGCCAGCAGTTACGGGGGCAGGAACACAGATACGCAGTATTTT
TRBD1 TRBJ2-7 TRBV19 NA CASSTSGQASSYEQYF TGTGCCAGTAGTACGTCCGGACAGGCCAGCTCCTACGAGCAGTACTTC
NA TRBJ2-1 TRBV18 NA CASSPPRDNEQFF TGTGCCAGCTCACCACCGAGGGACAATGAGCAGTTCTTC
TRBD2 TRBJ2-1 TRBV29-1 NA CSVEDPSGTSSSYNEQFF TGCAGCGTTGAAGATCCTAGCGGGACGTCGAGCTCCTACAATGAGCAGTTCTTC
NA TRBJ2-5 TRBV4-1 NA CASSQEGQFQETQYF TGCGCCAGCAGCCAAGAAGGACAGTTCCAAGAGACCCAGTACTTC
NA TRBJ1-5 TRBV5-5 NA CASSLAGWTSNQPQHF TGTGCCAGCAGCTTGGCCGGATGGACTAGCAATCAGCCCCAGCATTTT
TRBD2 TRBJ2-7 TRBV4-1 NA CASSHGTSAYEQYF TGCGCCAGCAGCCATGGGACTAGCGCCTACGAGCAGTACTTC
TRBD1 TRBJ2-1 TRBV19 NA CASSIDLQGREQFF TGTGCCAGTAGTATAGATTTACAGGGGCGCGAGCAGTTCTTC
NA TRBJ1-1 TRBV6-5 NA CASSRELGPLEAFF TGTGCCAGCAGCCGGGAACTCGGACCCCTAGAAGCTTTCTTT
TRBD1 TRBJ2-1 TRBV11-3 NA CASSFQGAMNEQFF TGTGCCAGCAGCTTTCAGGGGGCAATGAATGAGCAGTTCTTC
TRBD1 TRBJ2-7 TRBV30 NA CAWNPTGGEYEQYF TGTGCCTGGAATCCTACAGGGGGCGAATACGAGCAGTACTTC
NA TRBJ1-2 TRBV10-1 NA CASRAHWGAIEANYGYTF TGCGCCAGCAGGGCCCACTGGGGGGCGATAGAAGCTAACTATGGCTACACCTTC
TRBD2 TRBJ2-7 TRBV9 NA CASVRRGGSPYYEQYF TGTGCCAGCGTTCGCCGGGGGGGGAGCCCCTACTACGAGCAGTACTTC
NA TRBJ2-7 TRBV19 NA CASSYRRAGGDEQYF TGTGCCAGTAGCTATCGGCGGGCAGGGGGGGACGAGCAGTACTTC
TRBD2 TRBJ2-1 TRBV7-9 once CASSLESTSGSDEQFF TGTGCCAGCAGCTTAGAGTCGACTAGCGGGAGCGATGAGCAGTTCTTC
NA TRBJ1-1 TRBV11-2 NA CASSAQGFTEAFF TGTGCCAGCAGCGCCCAGGGGTTCACTGAAGCTTTCTTT
NA TRBJ1-2 TRBV5-1 NA CASTPGQASYGYTF TGCGCCAGCACCCCAGGGCAGGCCAGCTATGGCTACACCTTC
TRBD1 TRBJ2-7 TRBV29-1 NA CSATTGTGVGEQYF TGCAGCGCCACAACCGGGACAGGGGTGGGAGAGCAGTACTTC
NA TRBJ2-5 TRBV15 NA CATSRDQRGPGETQYF TGTGCCACCAGCAGAGATCAAAGGGGTCCGGGAGAGACCCAGTACTTC
NA TRBJ1-5 TRBV30 NA CAWSSTGVNQPQHF TGTGCCTGGAGTTCGACAGGAGTCAATCAGCCCCAGCATTTT
NA TRBJ2-7 TRBV27 NA CASSADSSYEQYF TGTGCCAGCAGTGCCGACAGCTCCTACGAGCAGTACTTC
NA TRBJ2-3 TRBV5-1 NA CASSREGGFTDTQYF TGCGCCAGCAGCAGAGAGGGTGGGTTCACAGATACGCAGTATTTT
TRBD1 TRBJ1-4 TRBV4-3 NA CASSRTGVTNEKLFF TGCGCCAGCAGCCGGACAGGGGTCACTAATGAAAAACTGTTTTTT
TRBD2 TRBJ2-1 TRBV6-5 NA CASQGGRDSYNEQFF TGTGCCAGCCAGGGCGGGAGGGACTCCTACAATGAGCAGTTCTTC
NA TRBJ1-1 TRBV27 NA CASSLRARTEAFF TGTGCCAGCAGTTTGAGGGCGCGCACTGAAGCTTTCTTT
NA TRBJ2-2 TRBV30 NA CAWSPGATNTGELFF TGTGCCTGGAGTCCGGGGGCCACGAACACCGGGGAGCTGTTTTTT
NA TRBJ1-1 TRBV27 NA CASSYGVNTEAFF TGTGCCAGCAGTTATGGGGTGAACACTGAAGCTTTCTTT
NA TRBJ1-1 TRBV9 NA CASSVRGSLNTEAFF TGTGCCAGCAGCGTACGTGGCAGCCTGAACACTGAAGCTTTCTTT
TRBD1 TRBJ2-7 TRBV19 once CASSNPGQRTYEQYF TGTGCCAGTAGCAACCCGGGACAGAGAACCTACGAGCAGTACTTC
NA TRBJ2-7 TRBV19 once CASSMQGGSYEQYF TGTGCCAGTAGTATGCAGGGTGGGTCCTACGAGCAGTACTTC
TRBD2 TRBJ2-1 TRBV28 NA CASSTLFSGRDYNEQFF TGTGCCAGCAGTACCCTCTTTAGCGGGAGGGACTACAATGAGCAGTTCTTC
NA TRBJ1-1 TRBV5-8 NA CASSFHRESGTEAFF TGTGCCAGCAGCTTCCACAGGGAGTCGGGGACTGAAGCTTTCTTT
TRBD2 TRBJ2-7 TRBV27 NA CASSLSVAGGPKGSYEQYF TGTGCCAGCAGTTTATCGGTAGCGGGAGGGCCTAAGGGCTCCTACGAGCAGTACTTC
TRBD1 TRBJ2-5 TRBV13 NA CASSSRTGGQETQYF TGTGCCAGCAGCTCCCGGACAGGGGGACAAGAGACCCAGTACTTC
TRBD1 TRBJ2-7 TRBV27 NA CASSFTGGGYEQYF TGTGCCAGCAGTTTCACAGGGGGCGGCTACGAGCAGTACTTC
TRBD2 TRBJ2-7 TRBV4-1 NA CASANPPHGTRDEQYF TGCGCCAGCGCCAACCCCCCACACGGGACTAGGGACGAGCAGTACTTC
TRBD2 TRBJ2-1 TRBV11-3 NA CASSLGASGGNEQFF TGTGCCAGCAGCTTAGGGGCTAGCGGGGGGAATGAGCAGTTCTTC
TRBD2 TRBJ2-1 TRBV28 once CASSWTSGIYNEQFF TGTGCCAGCAGCTGGACTAGCGGGATTTACAATGAGCAGTTCTTC
TRBD2 TRBJ2-1 TRBV28 NA CASSFASGVYNEQFF TGTGCCAGCAGTTTCGCTAGCGGGGTGTACAATGAGCAGTTCTTC
NA TRBJ1-2 TRBV6-5 NA CAVGGNYGYTF TGTGCCGTCGGGGGGAACTATGGCTACACCTTC
NA TRBJ1-1 TRBV5-1 NA CASSLGRGANTEAFF TGCGCCAGCAGCTTGGGGCGGGGCGCGAACACTGAAGCTTTCTTT
NA TRBJ2-7 TRBV5-5 once CASSFGVQGSHEQYF TGTGCCAGCAGCTTCGGGGTACAGGGATCCCACGAGCAGTACTTC
NA TRBJ2-2 TRBV5-6 NA CASSLGLAKNTGELFF TGTGCCAGCAGCTTGGGGCTAGCAAAGAACACCGGGGAGCTGTTTTTT
NA TRBJ2-1 TRBV27 NA CASGLTREQFF TGTGCCAGCGGGCTCACTAGAGAGCAGTTCTTC
NA TRBJ1-2 TRBV11-2 NA CASKGSIYGYTF TGTGCCAGCAAGGGGTCTATTTATGGCTACACCTTC
TRBD1 TRBJ2-6 TRBV25-1 NA CASSGDRSSGANVLTF TGTGCCAGCAGTGGGGACAGGAGCTCTGGGGCCAACGTCCTGACTTTC
TRBD1 TRBJ1-5 TRBV18 NA CASSPGQGGNQPQHF TGTGCCAGCTCCCCCGGACAGGGTGGCAATCAGCCCCAGCATTTT
TRBD2 TRBJ2-7 TRBV9 NA CASSDNEGGEQYF TGTGCCAGCAGCGACAACGAGGGAGGGGAGCAGTACTTC
TRBD1 TRBJ1-3 TRBV5-4 NA CASSRGQDGPGNTIYF TGTGCCAGCAGCCGAGGACAGGACGGCCCTGGAAACACCATATATTTT
NA TRBJ2-2 TRBV7-7 NA CASSLEIGEMRGNTGELFF TGTGCTAGCAGCTTAGAGATTGGGGAAATGAGGGGAAACACCGGGGAGCTGTTTTTT
TRBD1 TRBJ2-5 TRBV30 NA CAWGGRTGQETQYF TGTGCCTGGGGTGGGCGGACAGGTCAAGAGACCCAGTACTTC
TRBD1 TRBJ2-7 TRBV29-1 once CSVEVGQGEYF TGCAGCGTTGAAGTAGGGCAGGGGGAGTACTTC
TRBD1 TRBJ1-4 TRBV6-5 NA CASRGTGGNEKLFF TGTGCCAGCAGGGGGACAGGGGGCAATGAAAAACTGTTTTTT
NA TRBJ2-3 TRBV9 NA CASSVWAGAVTDTQYF TGTGCCAGCAGCGTTTGGGCCGGGGCCGTCACAGATACGCAGTATTTT
TRBD2 TRBJ2-7 TRBV11-2 few CASSQVAGGYEQYF TGTGCCAGCAGCCAGGTAGCGGGAGGCTACGAGCAGTACTTC
NA TRBJ2-7 TRBV4-2 NA CASSQTKGAYEQYF TGTGCCAGCAGCCAAACTAAGGGAGCCTACGAGCAGTACTTC